Below are 26 T cell receptor beta chains sequenced from a single sample in a study of CD8 T cell repertoires and HIV-1 epitope variants. The repertoire was sequenced with immunoSEQ multiplex PCR; TCRdb's copy has only in-frame clones and lacks some. The repertoire holds approximately 5,000 clones, with about 67% as singletons. Their antigen targets remain unknown. The sample consisted of cultured CD8+ T cells derived from PBMCs. These receptors were collected from a male donor with HIV.

The gene calls are TRBV2 and TRBJ1-1, with D uncertain. The germline gives CDR1 SNHLY, CDR2 FYNNEI. V was trimmed by 3 bases and J by 1 base, leaving 6 bases between them. The CDR3 totals 13 residues. CDR3 in amino acids: CASSDWGNTEAFF. In nucleotides, the CDR3 is TGTGCCAGCAGTGACTGGGGGAACACTGAAGCTTTCTTT.

The V call is TRBV7-6, the J call TRBJ2-2; no definite D call. This CDR3 is 14 amino acids long. V was cut by 5 bases and J by 4 bases, with 11 bases left in between. Germline assignment: CDR1 SGHVS and CDR2 FNYEAQ. CDR3 sequence: CASSHLESTGELFF. As DNA, the CDR3 is TGTGCCAGCAGCCACCTGGAGTCCACCGGGGAGCTGTTTTTT. Supplemented by reference TRBV7-6 and TRBJ2-2, the full variable domain reads GAGVSQSPRYKVTKRGQDVALRCDPISGHVSLYWYRQALGQGPEFLTYFNYEAQQDKSGLPNDRFSAERPEGSISTLTIQRTEQRDSAMYRCASSHLESTGELFFGEGSRLTVL.

V is TRBV6-5 and J is TRBJ1-2; D is perhaps TRBD1 (5 bases). The length of the CDR3 is 14 residues. Trimming left V 2 bases short and J 8 bases short, with 15 bases between. Per the germline V gene, CDR1 is MNHEY and CDR2 is SVGAGI. The CDR3 DNA follows: TGTGCCAGCAGTTACCAAGGAGGGGCCGGGGGCTACACCTTC. Translation: CASSYQGGAGGYTF.

V gene TRBV7-3 combines with J gene TRBJ1-2; no clear D gene. The CDR3 has 13 amino acids. The V gene's germline CDR1 is SGHTA and CDR2 FQGTGA. V dropped 10 bases and J dropped 1 base, with 13 bases sitting between them. The CDR3 is CAISGGFNYGYTF. CDR3 DNA: TGTGCCATCTCGGGAGGGTTTAACTATGGCTACACCTTC.

The chain carries TRBV9 and TRBJ2-1, with TRBD2 matching 7 bases. Trimming removed 3 bases from V and 7 bases from J; junction bases left unmatched: 7. Germline CDR1 reads SGDLS; CDR2 reads YYNGEE. This CDR3 is 14 amino acids long. CDR3 sequence: CASSAGAGWNEQFF. Written as DNA, the CDR3 is TGTGCCAGCAGCGCCGGAGCGGGGTGGAATGAGCAGTTCTTC.

This chain joins TRBV6-5 and TRBJ1-2, with D possibly being TRBD1 (6 bases). The CDR3 spans 14 residues. V lost 9 bases to trimming and J lost 8 bases, with 22 bases between them. CDR1 and CDR2 (germline): MNHEY, SVGAGI. CDR3 coding DNA: TGTGCCAGTGGGCCAAAGGGGGGCCCGAGAGGCTACACCTTC. Residues: CASGPKGGPRGYTF.

This chain links TRBV19 with TRBJ2-5, with D possibly TRBD1 on 5 matching bases. The DNA end is more similar to TRBJ2-7, so the J call may be wrong. The CDR3 runs to 12 residues. Germline CDR1 LNHDA, CDR2 SQIVND (reference sequence). CDR3 bases: TGTGCCAGTAAGGCCAGGGCCTCCGAGCAGTACTTC. This sequence encodes CASKARASEQYF.

The chain is built from TRBV7-3 and TRBJ2-2; 9 positions agree with TRBD2. Trimming removed 5 bases from V and 3 bases from J; junction bases left unmatched: 1. This CDR3 region has 14 residues. Germline-derived CDR1 and CDR2 are SGHTA and FQGTGA. The CDR3, as DNA: TGTGCCAGCAGCCGACTAGCGGACACCGGGGAGCTGTTTTTT. Translated: CASSRLADTGELFF.

The V call is TRBV6-1, the J call TRBJ1-1; D gene uncertain. The CDR3 extends over 13 amino acids. V lost 7 bases, J lost 0 bases, and 9 bases lay in between. Germline V CDR1 and CDR2: MNHNS, SASEGT. CDR3 sequence: CASTGFMNTEAFF. DNA for the CDR3: TGTGCCAGCACGGGGTTTATGAACACTGAAGCTTTCTTT.

The CDR3 here is CASSLGNNEQFF. The CDR3, as DNA: TGTGCCAGCAGCTTAGGGAACAATGAGCAGTTCTTC. The rearrangement uses TRBV7-3 and TRBJ2-1; D unresolved. The CDR3 covers 12 residues. Germline loops: CDR1 SGHTA, CDR2 FQGTGA. The V end was cut by 2 bases, the J end by 5 bases, with 4 bases between.

This chain joins TRBV5-1 and TRBJ1-1; TRBD1 might be the D (5 bases). Germline V gene lookup returns CDR1 SGHRS and CDR2 YFSETQ. The V and J ends lost 4 bases and 8 bases respectively, with 12 bases between them. CDR3 length: 12 amino acids. CDR3 sequence: CASSRWGTEAFF. In nucleotides, the CDR3 is TGCGCCAGCAGCCGATGGGGGACGGAAGCTTTCTTT.

The rearrangement uses TRBV4-1 and TRBJ2-7; the match to TRBD2 covers 9 bases. Germline loops: CDR1 MGHRA, CDR2 YSYEKL. V shed 4 bases, J shed 4 bases, and the junction held 8 bases outside the gene matches. CDR3 length equals 15 residues. The CDR3 DNA reads TGCGCCAGCAGCCTTGAAGGTAGCGGGAGTTACGAGCAGTACTTC. Translation gives CASSLEGSGSYEQYF.

This rearrangement joins TRBV4-3 to TRBJ2-3; D gene unclear. The V end lost 0 bases, the J end lost 3 bases, and 28 bases lay between the germline ends. This CDR3 comprises 21 residues. Germline loops: CDR1 LGHNA, CDR2 YSLEER. Written as DNA, the CDR3 is TGCGCCAGCAGCCAAGATCCTCCCCGCCTCAACCTTATCTCTGGAACAGATACGCAGTATTTT. Protein product: CASSQDPPRLNLISGTDTQYF.

This rearrangement joins TRBV6-5 to TRBJ1-2; perhaps TRBD1 as D (5 bases). The germline CDR1 and CDR2 sequences are MNHEY and SVGAGI. This CDR3 is 15 amino acids long. Trimming left V 5 bases short and J 12 bases short, with 25 bases between. CDR3 sequence: CASSGRESAGGGDTF. As DNA, the CDR3 is TGTGCCAGCAGTGGTCGGGAGTCTGCTGGGGGAGGCGACACCTTC.

A single count supports this clone. The chain employs TRBV5-5 and TRBJ2-1, with TRBD1 matching 8 bases. Germline CDR1 SGHKS, CDR2 YYEKEE (reference sequence). Unmatched junction bases numbered 9, after V lost 9 bases and J lost 7 bases. The CDR3 has 13 residues. This CDR3 is CATNYRDRNEQFF. CDR3 nucleotides: TGTGCCACCAACTACCGGGACAGGAATGAGCAGTTCTTC. Using reference TRBV5-5 and TRBJ2-1 for the parts outside the CDR3, the full variable domain is DAGVTQSPTHLIKTRGQQVTLRCSPISGHKSVSWYQQVLGQGPQFIFQYYEKEERGRGNFPDRFSARQFPNYSSELNVNALLLGDSALYLCATNYRDRNEQFFGPGTRLTVL.

The V gene is TRBV4-1, the J gene TRBJ2-7, with D perhaps matching TRBD1 or TRBD2 (5 bases each). Germline CDR1 reads MGHRA; CDR2 reads YSYEKL. With 1 base removed from V and 5 bases from J, the gap between germline ends came to 21 bases. This CDR3 spans 17 amino acids. CDR3 coding DNA: TGCGCCAGCAGCCAAGCCCCCTCGGGGCAGGGTCGTAACGAGCAGTACTTC. Encoded protein: CASSQAPSGQGRNEQYF.

The chain has TRBV28 and TRBJ1-2; D may be TRBD1 (5 bases). Trimming pared 3 bases from V and 4 bases from J, leaving 15 bases between. The CDR3 consists of 15 residues. Germline values: CDR1 MDHEN, CDR2 SYDVKM. DNA of the CDR3: TGTGCCAGCAGTTTCCCGGGGCGGGCGCCCTATGGCTACACCTTC. The encoded protein is CASSFPGRAPYGYTF.

CDR3 DNA: TGTGCCAGCAGCGTAATACTAGCGGGGGAGAGTGATACGCAGTATTTT. Translation: CASSVILAGESDTQYF. The J gene is TRBJ2-3, the V gene TRBV11-2, with 11 bases fitting TRBD2. This CDR3 region has 16 residues. The trim removed 5 bases at V and 6 bases at J, leaving 10 bases unmatched. Germline V gene lookup returns CDR1 SGHAT and CDR2 FQNNGV.

This clone was found once. This sequence joins TRBV28 and TRBJ2-3; D perhaps matches TRBD1 (5 bases). The germline CDR1 and CDR2 sequences are MDHEN and SYDVKM. V lost 2 bases and J lost 1, with 7 bases in between. This CDR3 comprises 14 residues. Here the CDR3 DNA reads TGTGCCAGCAGTTTAGGGGCCCGCACAGATACGCAGTATTTT. Its translation: CASSLGARTDTQYF. Filled out from reference TRBV28 and TRBJ2-3, the complete variable domain reads DVKVTQSSRYLVKRTGEKVFLECVQDMDHENMFWYRQDPGLGLRLIYFSYDVKMKEKGDIPEGYSVSREKKERFSLILESASTNQTSMYLCASSLGARTDTQYFGPGTRLTVL.

This chain joins TRBV6-1 and TRBJ2-5, with 7 bases that match TRBD2. Trimming took 1 base from V and 2 from J; bases not matched to a gene: 7. Germline V gene lookup returns CDR1 MNHNS and CDR2 SASEGT. The CDR3 sequence is 16 residues long. CDR3 DNA sequence: TGTGCCAGCAGTGAAGTTGTAGCGGGTTGGCAAGAGACCCAGTACTTC. Its translation: CASSEVVAGWQETQYF.

The chain links TRBV28 to TRBJ1-1; D remains unclear. The CDR3 consists of 11 residues. The ends were cut back, 8 bases at V and 8 bases at J, with 12 bases in the middle. Germline V lookup: CDR1 MDHEN, CDR2 SYDVKM. CDR3 DNA: TGTGCCAGCGGGTGGGCCGCAGAAGCTTTCTTT. Its protein is CASGWAAEAFF.

This clone was counted a single time. The chain carries TRBV11-2 and TRBJ1-1; 10 nucleotides line up with TRBD1. V trimming: 5 bases; J trimming: 6 bases; junction bases outside the gene matches: 6. The germline V gene has CDR1 SGHAT and CDR2 FQNNGV. The CDR3 totals 14 residues. The CDR3 DNA sequence: TGTGCCAGCAGCGAGATGGGACAGGGGCCTGAAGCTTTCTTT. It translates to CASSEMGQGPEAFF. Looking up the rest from reference TRBV11-2 and TRBJ1-1 gives the full variable domain: EAGVAQSPRYKIIEKRQSVAFWCNPISGHATLYWYQQILGQGPKLLIQFQNNGVVDDSQLPKDRFSAERLKGVDSTLKIQPAKLEDSAVYLCASSEMGQGPEAFFGQGTRLTVV.

This sequence joins TRBV6-5 and TRBJ1-1; no firm D call. CDR3 length: 13 amino acids. Looked up from germline, CDR1 is MNHEY and CDR2 is SVGAGI. Deletions cut 0 bases from V and 3 bases from J, with 5 bases between. CDR3 DNA: TGTGCCAGCAGTTACTCCCCCTACACTGAAGCTTTCTTT. This sequence encodes CASSYSPYTEAFF.

CDR3 loop: CASSLTGDTQYF. CDR3 nucleotide sequence: TGTGCCAGCAGCTTAACCGGGGATACGCAGTATTTT. The rearrangement joins TRBV7-8 to TRBJ2-3; D remains ambiguous. The CDR3 sequence is 12 residues long. Trimming took 2 bases from V and 6 from J, leaving 6 bases between them. Per germline, CDR1 SGHVS and CDR2 FQNEAQ.

The V and J genes are TRBV5-4 and TRBJ2-1; a possible D gene is TRBD1 (5 bases). This CDR3 has 13 residues. The germline gives CDR1 SGHNT, CDR2 YYREEE (reference sequence). Trimming pared 1 base from V and 10 bases from J, leaving 12 bases between. This CDR3 reads CASSLSQGSEQFF. DNA of the CDR3: TGTGCCAGCAGCTTGTCGCAGGGCAGCGAGCAGTTCTTC.

A few counts support this clone. The chain has TRBV19 and TRBJ2-1, with D hard to call. Germline lookup yields CDR1 LNHDA and CDR2 SQIVND (reference sequence). V gave up 5 bases and J gave up 0 bases, with 8 bases separating them. This CDR3 is built from 14 residues. As DNA, the CDR3 is TGTGCCAGTAGTCCCGTGGCCTCCTACAATGAGCAGTTCTTC. As protein: CASSPVASYNEQFF.